This T cell receptor beta chain was recorded in a study of graft-versus-host responses after intestinal transplantation. Whole-study context: Recipients across the board were started on anti-thymocyte globulin induction, then kept on tacrolimus and steroids for about 3 years.

A note on this clone: What it recognizes is unknown.

The study, taken as a whole, reports: Those patients showing graft-donor T cell macrochimerism displayed high graft-versus-host to host-versus-graft clonal ratios in allografts. Early post-transplant falls in HvG clones accompanied the peak levels of circulating GvH clones.

Generated by immunoSEQ multiplex PCR, the TCRdb table keeps only in-frame clones and is missing some. The sample yields some 83,000 clones, 91% seen once. Germline CDR1 is SNHLY and CDR2 is FYNNEI. This CDR3 comprises 15 residues. V was clipped by 5 bases and J by 6 bases, with 19 bases between them. V and J are TRBV2 and TRBJ1-2; no clear D gene. This clonotype was obtained from a human donor who received an intestinal transplant. The starting material was unstimulated CD4+ T cells sorted from spleen or lymph node cells, obtained before intestinal transplant. CDR3 nucleotide sequence: TGTGCCAGCAGTCCCTCGGCCTTGAGGTGGAATGGCTACACCTTC. Protein sequence: CASSPSALRWNGYTF.